What follows are 31 T cell receptor beta chains derived from one specimen sequenced in a study of cytomegalovirus exposure and HLA in healthy donors. PCR used 60 Vbeta primers and 13 Jbeta primers. Here immunoSEQ multiplex PCR was the method, and the copy in TCRdb shows in-frame clones only, minus some. Of approximately 180,000 clones listed, approximately 70% were seen once; the top ten hold 1.8%. What was sequenced was PBMCs. These receptors originate from a woman aged 25-40 years in good health and CMV-seronegative.

The V gene is TRBV2, the J gene TRBJ1-1; D is uncertain. The ends were cut back, 3 bases at V and 4 bases at J, with 12 bases in the middle. This CDR3 region has 14 residues. Germline-derived CDR1 and CDR2 are SNHLY and FYNNEI. DNA for the CDR3: TGTGCCAGCAGTGATCCGACACTGGGCACTGAAGCTTTCTTT. It is translated as CASSDPTLGTEAFF.

This rearrangement joins TRBV19 to TRBJ2-7; 8 nucleotides line up with TRBD2. Germline V gives CDR1 LNHDA, CDR2 SQIVND (reference sequence). The junction had 7 bases not matched to a gene; V was cut back by 5 bases and J by 7 bases. The CDR3 has 13 amino acids. The CDR3 bases are TGTGCCAGTAGTGCCAGACTAGCGCGGGAGCAGTACTTC. Protein product: CASSARLAREQYF.

The V gene is TRBV10-3, the J gene TRBJ1-1; D remains unclear. This CDR3 is built from 14 residues. V was shortened by 10 bases and J by 5 bases, with 20 bases between the two germline ends. Germline CDR1 reads ENHRY; CDR2 reads SYGVKD. The CDR3 nucleotides read TGTGCCAGCAACGACGTGGGCCGTTGGACTGAAGCTTTCTTT. This sequence encodes CASNDVGRWTEAFF.

The rearrangement joins TRBV6-5 to TRBJ2-7; D is undetermined. Between the trimmed V and J ends, which lost 0 bases and 3 bases, there was a span of 15 bases. The CDR3 runs 16 residues. Germline V gene sequence: CDR1 MNHEY, CDR2 SVGAGI. The CDR3 nucleotides are TGTGCCAGCAGTTACTCATCGTCCGGGTCCAACTACGAGCAGTACTTC. Residues: CASSYSSSGSNYEQYF.

The genes are TRBV5-1 and TRBJ2-7; TRBD2 is a possible D gene (5 bases). CDR3 length: 14 amino acids. The V gene lost 3 bases and the J gene lost 3 bases, with 13 bases spanning the gap. The V gene's germline CDR1 is SGHRS and CDR2 YFSETQ. For the CDR3, the DNA is TGCGCCAGCAGCTCCGGGCCTAGCAGCTACGAGCAGTACTTC. Amino acid sequence: CASSSGPSSYEQYF.

This clone occurred a few times. The chain employs TRBV5-4 and TRBJ2-7, with 14 bases fitting TRBD2. J was trimmed by 4 bases and V by 0 bases; bases with no gene match: 6. Germline values: CDR1 SGHNT, CDR2 YYREEE (reference sequence). CDR3 length: 17 amino acids. CDR3 amino acids: CASSLAGLAGAGYEQYF. CDR3 nucleotide sequence: TGTGCCAGCAGCTTGGCGGGACTAGCGGGAGCTGGATACGAGCAGTACTTC.

This chain joins TRBV10-2 and TRBJ2-1; 7 nucleotides line up with TRBD1. Germline-derived CDR1 and CDR2 are WSHSY and SAAADI. V trimming: 4 bases; J trimming: 8 bases; junction bases outside the gene matches: 11. The CDR3 covers 15 residues. The CDR3 region has the DNA TGCGCCAGCAGTGCATACGCAGGGGGTCTTTATGAGCAGTTCTTC. Protein product: CASSAYAGGLYEQFF.

CDR3 DNA: TGTGCCAGCAGCTTGGGGGCACGGGGGGAAGAGACCCAGTACTTC. Translated: CASSLGARGEETQYF. V usage is TRBV5-4 and J usage is TRBJ2-5, with 7 bases lining up with TRBD2. CDR3 size: 15 residues. Germline V lookup: CDR1 SGHNT, CDR2 YYREEE (reference sequence). J gave up 3 bases and V 0 bases, and 5 bases lay outside the gene matches. Together with reference TRBV5-4 and TRBJ2-5, the CDR3 gives the full variable domain: ETGVTQSPTHLIKTRGQQVTLRCSSQSGHNTVSWYQQALGQGPQFIFQYYREEENGRGNFPPRFSGLQFPNYSSELNVNALELDDSALYLCASSLGARGEETQYFGPGTRLLVL.

The V gene is TRBV5-1, the J gene TRBJ1-4, with no clear D. The V and J ends lost 0 bases and 8 bases respectively, with 14 bases between them. CDR1 SGHRS and CDR2 YFSETQ come from the germline V gene. CDR3 length: 15 residues. The chain's CDR3 is CASSLVGRLKEKLFF. Here the CDR3 DNA reads TGCGCCAGCAGCTTGGTCGGGAGACTTAAAGAAAAACTGTTTTTT.

This clone appeared once. The chain combines TRBV7-9 with TRBJ1-1; 11 bases agree with TRBD1. Per germline, CDR1 SEHNR and CDR2 FQNEAQ (reference sequence). V was clipped by 4 bases and J by 4 bases; unmatched bases: 8. The CDR3 has 16 amino acids. The CDR3 region has the DNA TGTGCCAGCAGCTCCCCGGGAGGGACAGGGGGCACTGAAGCTTTCTTT. The encoded protein is CASSSPGGTGGTEAFF. Drawing the rest from reference TRBV7-9 and TRBJ1-1, the complete variable domain is DTGVSQNPRHKITKRGQNVTFRCDPISEHNRLYWYRQTLGQGPEFLTYFQNEAQLEKSRLLSDRFSAERPKGSFSTLEIQRTEQGDSAMYLCASSSPGGTGGTEAFFGQGTRLTVV.

This clone was seen a handful of times. CDR3 amino acids: CASSPGAGNQPQHF. CDR3 sequence (DNA): TGTGCCAGCTCACCAGGTGCGGGGAACCAGCCCCAGCATTTT. The rearrangement uses TRBV18 and TRBJ1-5, with D hard to call. V was pared by 2 bases and J by 7 bases, with 12 bases between. Looked up from germline, CDR1 is KGHSH and CDR2 is LQKENI. CDR3 length: 14 amino acids.

Concerning this clone: A junction boundary mismatches the germline segment, possibly from a read error. This sequence joins TRBV7-2 and TRBJ2-3, with D possibly being TRBD2 (7 bases). The CDR3 is 15 amino acids. Per germline, CDR1 SGHTA and CDR2 FQGNSA. The CDR3 protein is CASSQVGGGTDTQYF. The CDR3 DNA reads as TGCGCCAGCAGCCAAGTAGGGGGAGGGACAGATACGCAGTATTTT.

The rearrangement links TRBV5-1 to TRBJ1-3; a weak D match, TRBD1 (5 bases). The CDR3 contains 16 residues. Germline assignment: CDR1 SGHRS and CDR2 YFSETQ. V shed 4 bases and J shed 1 base, with 15 bases lying between them. The CDR3: CASSPRTGGSGNTIYF. The DNA of the CDR3 is TGCGCCAGCAGCCCCAGGACGGGGGGATCTGGAAACACCATATATTTT. Together with reference TRBV5-1 and TRBJ1-3, the CDR3 gives the full variable domain: KAGVTQTPRYLIKTRGQQVTLSCSPISGHRSVSWYQQTPGQGLQFLFEYFSETQRNKGNFPGRFSGRQFSNSRSEMNVSTLELGDSALYLCASSPRTGGSGNTIYFGEGSWLTVV.

This clone appeared a single time. This rearrangement joins TRBV18 to TRBJ1-5; TRBD1 might be the D (5 bases). Per the germline V gene, CDR1 is KGHSH and CDR2 is LQKENI. Deletions cut 3 bases from V and 1 base from J, with 13 bases between. This CDR3 is 16 amino acids long. Here the CDR3 DNA reads TGTGCCAGCTCACCCCTCGGACATAACAGCAATCAGCCCCAGCATTTT. Translated: CASSPLGHNSNQPQHF.

The chain carries TRBV15 and TRBJ2-2; 7 bases match TRBD2. CDR1 LNHNV and CDR2 YYDKDF come from the germline V gene (reference sequence). V gave up 0 bases and J gave up 6 bases; unmatched junction bases: 10. CDR3 length equals 17 residues. CDR3: CATSRDSRREMPGELFF. As DNA, the CDR3 is TGTGCCACCAGCAGAGATTCTCGGCGGGAGATGCCCGGGGAGCTGTTTTTT.

The table lists this clone with a count of one. This chain uses TRBV19 with TRBJ1-2; TRBD1 matches 7 bases. This CDR3 spans 13 amino acids. Per germline, CDR1 LNHDA and CDR2 SQIVND (reference sequence). The V segment lost 4 bases and the J segment 7 bases; nucleotides outside the gene matches: 6. CDR3 sequence: CASSTTGNSGYTF. The CDR3 DNA reads TGTGCCAGTAGTACGACAGGGAATAGTGGCTACACCTTC.

There are a few counts of this clone. The chain is built from TRBV5-1 and TRBJ2-1; TRBD1 aligns across 7 bases. V shed 4 bases and J 2 bases; nucleotides not matched to a gene: 9. This CDR3 is built from 16 residues. The germline CDR1 and CDR2 sequences are SGHRS and YFSETQ. CDR3 DNA sequence: TGCGCCAGCAGCCTACAGGGGTCCAAGACCTACAATGAGCAGTTCTTC. It codes for CASSLQGSKTYNEQFF.

This chain uses TRBV6-1 with TRBJ1-5; the D is unclear. Trimming pared 4 bases from V and 13 bases from J, leaving 8 bases between. The CDR3 has 10 amino acids. The germline gives CDR1 MNHNS, CDR2 SASEGT. The CDR3, as DNA: TGTGCCAGCAGTGGCTGGACTCAGCATTTT. Residues: CASSGWTQHF.

This clone was seen once. This rearrangement joins TRBV6-1 to TRBJ2-7; 9 bases are shared with TRBD1. This CDR3 contains 14 residues. Losses at the gene ends were 6 bases for V and 7 bases for J; bases not matched to a gene: 10. Germline CDR1 and CDR2: MNHNS and SASEGT. CDR3 sequence (DNA): TGTGCCAGCAGCCTGGACAGGGGCGTAGAGGAGCAGTACTTC. It yields the protein CASSLDRGVEEQYF.

This clone was seen only once. The J gene is TRBJ2-7, the V gene TRBV7-9, with 8 nucleotides matching TRBD2. The V segment lost 4 bases and the J segment 2 bases; nucleotides outside the gene matches: 4. The CDR3 runs 14 residues. Germline V gene data show CDR1 as SEHNR and CDR2 as FQNEAQ (reference sequence). DNA for the CDR3: TGTGCCAGCAGCTCCCGAGCGGGGGCCTACGAGCAGTACTTC. It yields the protein CASSSRAGAYEQYF.

The chain carries TRBV7-2 and TRBJ1-5, with 9 bases identical to TRBD1. In germline, CDR1 is SGHTA, CDR2 FQGNSA. J gave up 7 bases and V 1 base, and 8 bases lay outside the gene matches. The CDR3 totals 16 residues. The CDR3 nucleotides are TGTGCCAGCAGCTTAGTCATGGGACAGGGTAAACAGCCCCAGCATTTT. This codes for CASSLVMGQGKQPQHF. The variable domain in full, with the rest retrieved from reference TRBV7-2 and TRBJ1-5, is GAGVSQSPSNKVTEKGKDVELRCDPISGHTALYWYRQSLGQGLEFLIYFQGNSAPDKSGLPSDRFSAERTGGSVSTLTIQRTQQEDSAVYLCASSLVMGQGKQPQHFGDGTRLSIL.

In DNA form, the CDR3 reads TGTGCCAGCAGTTACCCTCCACAGGGCACTGGAAACACCATATATTTT. This codes for CASSYPPQGTGNTIYF. The chain has TRBV6-5 and TRBJ1-3; perhaps TRBD1 as D (6 bases). Per germline, CDR1 MNHEY and CDR2 SVGAGI. The CDR3 has 16 residues. The ends were cut back, 2 bases at V and 2 bases at J, with 13 bases in the middle.

V is TRBV9 and J is TRBJ2-1; possibly TRBD1 for D (6 bases). V dropped 4 bases and J dropped 0 bases, with 20 bases sitting between them. Germline lookup yields CDR1 SGDLS and CDR2 YYNGEE. The CDR3 contains 18 residues. DNA of the CDR3: TGTGCCAGCAGCCCTCTCAGGGGCCGGGCCAGCTCCTACAATGAGCAGTTCTTC. Translated: CASSPLRGRASSYNEQFF.

This clone was seen only a few times. The V and J genes are TRBV5-1 and TRBJ2-7; 8 nucleotides align to TRBD1. V lost 0 bases and J lost 4; bases outside the gene matches: 3. The CDR3 totals 14 residues. Germline loops: CDR1 SGHRS, CDR2 YFSETQ. The chain's CDR3 is CASSLDGQGYEQYF. The CDR3, as DNA: TGCGCCAGCAGCTTGGACGGACAGGGATACGAGCAGTACTTC. Supplemented by reference TRBV5-1 and TRBJ2-7, the full variable domain reads KAGVTQTPRYLIKTRGQQVTLSCSPISGHRSVSWYQQTPGQGLQFLFEYFSETQRNKGNFPGRFSGRQFSNSRSEMNVSTLELGDSALYLCASSLDGQGYEQYFGPGTRLTVT.

The V gene is TRBV9, the J gene TRBJ2-2, with D tentatively TRBD1 (6 bases). This CDR3 region has 17 residues. V dropped 0 bases and J dropped 6 bases, with 18 bases sitting between them. Germline-derived CDR1 and CDR2 are SGDLS and YYNGEE. CDR3 amino acids: CASSVGRRTEGSGELFF. The CDR3 nucleotides are TGTGCCAGCAGCGTAGGGAGACGGACAGAAGGGTCCGGGGAGCTGTTTTTT. The full variable domain, its missing parts supplied by reference TRBV9 and TRBJ2-2, is DSGVTQTPKHLITATGQRVTLRCSPRSGDLSVYWYQQSLDQGLQFLIQYYNGEERAKGNILERFSAQQFPDLHSELNLSSLELGDSALYFCASSVGRRTEGSGELFFGEGSRLTVL.

Comments on this clone: One end of the junction varies from germline; a read error may be responsible. Other DNA sequences in the same sample also yield this CDR3. The chain couples TRBV5-4 to TRBJ2-1; 9 nucleotides line up with TRBD2. Germline CDR1 is SGHNT and CDR2 is YYREEE (reference sequence). CDR3 length equals 15 residues. The DNA of the CDR3 is TGTGCCAGCAGTTTGGGCGGGGGGGGCTACAATGAGCAGTTCTTC. This codes for CASSLGGGGYNEQFF.

This sequence joins TRBV18 and TRBJ2-6; D perhaps matches TRBD1 (5 bases). Germline V CDR1 and CDR2: KGHSH, LQKENI. The ends were cut back, 1 base at V and 2 bases at J, with 6 bases in the middle. The CDR3 extends over 15 amino acids. CDR3 sequence reads: CASSPQDTGANVLTF. The CDR3 nucleotides read TGTGCCAGCTCACCACAGGACACTGGGGCCAACGTCCTGACTTTC. The full variable domain, in which reference TRBV18 and TRBJ2-6 provide the parts outside the CDR3, is NAGVMQNPRHLVRRRGQEARLRCSPMKGHSHVYWYRQLPEEGLKFMVYLQKENIIDESGMPKERFSAEFPKEGPSILRIQQVVRGDSAAYFCASSPQDTGANVLTFGAGSRLTVL.

V gene TRBV5-1 combines with J gene TRBJ2-5; 9 nucleotides line up with TRBD2. Germline CDR1 is SGHRS and CDR2 is YFSETQ. The CDR3 loop spans 14 amino acids. V shed 7 bases and J 1 base; nucleotides not matched to a gene: 5. For the CDR3, the DNA is TGCGCCAGCCGCCCGACTAGCGGCCAAGAGACCCAGTACTTC. This sequence encodes CASRPTSGQETQYF. Drawing the rest from reference TRBV5-1 and TRBJ2-5, the complete variable domain is KAGVTQTPRYLIKTRGQQVTLSCSPISGHRSVSWYQQTPGQGLQFLFEYFSETQRNKGNFPGRFSGRQFSNSRSEMNVSTLELGDSALYLCASRPTSGQETQYFGPGTRLLVL.

V gene TRBV10-1 combines with J gene TRBJ1-2, with TRBD1 identical over 7 bases. The CDR3 extends over 14 amino acids. The germline gives CDR1 WNHNN, CDR2 SYGVQD (reference sequence). V was pared by 8 bases and J by 6 bases, with 12 bases of the junction left unmatched. The CDR3 DNA follows: TGCGCCAGCGGCACACAGGGGACCCTAAATGGCTACACCTTC. Protein sequence: CASGTQGTLNGYTF.

The chain carries TRBV7-2 and TRBJ1-2, with TRBD1 matching over 9 bases. The V gene end was trimmed by 8 bases and the J gene end by 8 bases; junction bases not matched to a gene: 12. This CDR3 contains 14 residues. CDR1 and CDR2 (germline): SGHTA, FQGNSA. CDR3 DNA: TGTGCCAGCTCCTACGGGACAGGGTCGTCGGGCTACACCTTC. This translates into CASSYGTGSSGYTF.

The chain is built from TRBV18 and TRBJ2-1, with D unresolved. Trimming left V 9 bases short and J 0 bases short, with 3 bases between. The CDR3 is 11 residues long. Germline assignment: CDR1 KGHSH and CDR2 LQKENI. CDR3 amino acids: CASHSYNEQFF. DNA for the CDR3: TGTGCCAGTCACTCCTACAATGAGCAGTTCTTC. The full variable domain, with the rest looked up from reference TRBV18 and TRBJ2-1, is NAGVMQNPRHLVRRRGQEARLRCSPMKGHSHVYWYRQLPEEGLKFMVYLQKENIIDESGMPKERFSAEFPKEGPSILRIQQVVRGDSAAYFCASHSYNEQFFGPGTRLTVL.